This T cell receptor (beta chain) was profiled in a study of cytomegalovirus exposure and HLA in healthy donors. A few counts support this clone. Its antigen is not known. 60 Vbeta and 13 Jbeta primers were used in PCR. The assay was immunoSEQ multiplex PCR, and TCRdb's table has in-frame clones only and misses some. The repertoire consists of some 120,000 clones, with roughly 78% occurring once and the leading ten covering 1%. Whole-study results and caveats: Per published accounts, TCR beta sequences correctly predicted the HLA-A and HLA-B alleles of most subjects.

Looked up from germline, CDR1 is MDHEN and CDR2 is SYDVKM. V dropped 6 bases and J dropped 2; count of bases not matched to a gene: 10. This CDR3 has 17 residues. The sequence derives from a man in his forties in good health and CMV-seronegative. The sequenced material came from PBMCs. The rearrangement joins TRBV28 to TRBJ1-5, with 10 bases lining up with TRBD1. The CDR3 region is CASRDRGMFEGNQPQHF. The CDR3 coding sequence is TGTGCCAGCAGGGACAGGGGGATGTTCGAGGGCAATCAGCCCCAGCATTTT. Looking up the rest from reference TRBV28 and TRBJ1-5 gives the full variable domain: DVKVTQSSRYLVKRTGEKVFLECVQDMDHENMFWYRQDPGLGLRLIYFSYDVKMKEKGDIPEGYSVSREKKERFSLILESASTNQTSMYLCASRDRGMFEGNQPQHFGDGTRLSIL.